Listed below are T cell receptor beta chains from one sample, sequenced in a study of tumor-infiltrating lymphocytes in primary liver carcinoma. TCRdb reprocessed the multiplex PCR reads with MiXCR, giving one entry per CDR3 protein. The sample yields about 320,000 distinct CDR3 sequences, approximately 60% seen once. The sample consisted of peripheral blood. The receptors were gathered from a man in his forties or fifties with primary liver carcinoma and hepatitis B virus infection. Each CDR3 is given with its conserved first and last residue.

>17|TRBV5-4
CVSSLEPVLVGNTEAFF
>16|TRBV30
CAWSRPGGRETDTQYF
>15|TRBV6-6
CASKIGDGPKETQYF
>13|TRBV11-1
CASSQGWKETQYF
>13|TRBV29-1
CNVLPGGTVTQYF
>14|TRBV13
CASSPLGVNTEAFF
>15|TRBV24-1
CATSEIGTSSETQYF
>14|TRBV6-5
CASSLDRVNTEAFF
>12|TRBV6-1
CASSEAMAEQYF
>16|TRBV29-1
CSFEGGEAGDTDTQHF
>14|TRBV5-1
CASRDSSEANVLTF
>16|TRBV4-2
CASSQEYGRSSYEQYF
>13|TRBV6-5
CASRTGASYEQYF
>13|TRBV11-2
CASCLSSYQPQHF
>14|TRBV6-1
CASRSGGITGELFF
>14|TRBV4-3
CTSSEDGDGNTIYF
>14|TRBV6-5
CASGPPGGSSGYTF
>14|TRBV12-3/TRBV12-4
CASSYGTGGETQYF